The sequence of this T cell receptor (beta chain) was determined in a study of blood T cell repertoires in COVID-19. Whole-study context: Specimens from acute and convalescent COVID-19 originated in the United States, Italy and Spain. PBMCs, B-cell-depleted T cells, or T cells were the source of the cDNA or gDNA that made up the material.

Per the original methods: Reference gene primer amplification gave estimated nucleated cell counts. Produced via immunoSEQ multiplex PCR; TCRdb's table is partial and in-frame only. V and J calls and clone size come straight from that table; D and trimming were deduced from the DNA. Of some 300,000 clones in the sample, 85% to 90% were seen once. The TCR comes from a man between 65 and 79 years old with acute or convalescent COVID-19. The material sequenced was peripheral blood.

The CDR3 spells CASSLTGTREETQYF. The CDR3 DNA follows: TGCGCCAGCAGCTTGACCGGGACACGGGAAGAGACCCAGTACTTC. The chain joins TRBV5-1 to TRBJ2-5; perhaps TRBD1 as D (6 bases). The germline V gene has CDR1 SGHRS and CDR2 YFSETQ. Trimming shortened V by 1 base and J by 3 bases, and 13 bases separated the two germline ends. The CDR3 extends over 15 amino acids.